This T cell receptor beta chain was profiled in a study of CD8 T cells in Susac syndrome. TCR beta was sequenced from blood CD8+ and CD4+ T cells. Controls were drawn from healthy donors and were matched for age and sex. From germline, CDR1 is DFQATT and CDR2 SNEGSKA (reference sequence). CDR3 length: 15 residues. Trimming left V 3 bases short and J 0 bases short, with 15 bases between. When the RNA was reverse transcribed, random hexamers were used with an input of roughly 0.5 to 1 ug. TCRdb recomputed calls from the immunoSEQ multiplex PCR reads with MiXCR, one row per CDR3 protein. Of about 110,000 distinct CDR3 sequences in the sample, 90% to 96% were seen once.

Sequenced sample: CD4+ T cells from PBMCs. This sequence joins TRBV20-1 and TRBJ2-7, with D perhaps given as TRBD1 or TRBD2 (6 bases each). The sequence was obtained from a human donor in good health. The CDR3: CSASRDIGSSYEQYF. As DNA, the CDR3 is TGCAGTGCTAGTCGGGACATCGGGAGCTCCTACGAGCAGTACTTC.